This T cell receptor (beta chain) was captured by sequencing in a study of long-term antiretroviral therapy in people with HIV. Study-level findings and limits: Dominant in the repertoire at all time points were clones expanded before ART. Subsequent to ART, diversity was augmented yet persisted below that of transplant donor controls.

Cryopreserved PBMC numbered about 1-10 million per sample before DNA extraction. Germline CDR1 and CDR2: MNHEY and SVGAGI. There are 14 residues in the CDR3. The V end was cut by 7 bases, the J end by 3 bases, with 13 bases between. Samples were assayed with immunoSEQ v3.0 at survey level. Each sample aimed for about 35,000-55,000 sequenced T-cell genomes. Some clones are missing from TCRdb's copy, which holds only in-frame ones; the method was immunoSEQ multiplex PCR. The sample shows about 21,000 clones, roughly 80% of them seen only once. About this clone itself: Its antigen is not identified.

The chain joins TRBV6-5 to TRBJ2-1, with D hard to call. The TCR sequence derives from a man between 18 and 29 years old with HIV. The sample consisted of unsorted PBMCs, taken 0.5 years before starting antiretroviral therapy. CDR3 protein: CASMAYSLYNEQFF. CDR3 bases: TGTGCCAGCATGGCTTACTCCCTCTACAATGAGCAGTTCTTC.